The rows below give T cell receptor beta chains drawn from one sample of a study of T cells of healthy individuals. One entry per CDR3 protein, called by TCRdb with MiXCR from the 5' RACE reads. The data contain tens of thousands of distinct CDR3 sequences, approximately 5.4% of them seen just once; the ten biggest clones take up roughly 7.6%. The receptors shown here come from a female donor in good health. CDR3s include the opening cysteine and the closing phenylalanine or tryptophan. A D gene is named only where the DNA matches it firmly.

V gene,D gene,J gene,CDR3 protein
TRBV18,TRBD1,TRBJ1-1,CASSPQTGAAEAFF
TRBV20-1,NA,TRBJ2-1,CSARDEGGPLNEQFF
TRBV6-2/TRBV6-3,NA,TRBJ2-7,CASSYSAVLFGEQYF
TRBV7-2,TRBD2,TRBJ2-3,CASSPGLAGATDTQYF
TRBV10-2,TRBD1,TRBJ1-6,CASSGPGQRASPLHF
TRBV6-2/TRBV6-3,TRBD2,TRBJ2-2,CASRRRTSGSTGELFF
TRBV4-1,NA,TRBJ1-3,CASSQEGSPSGNTIYF
TRBV18,NA,TRBJ1-1,CASSSDLGTEAFF
TRBV10-3,NA,TRBJ2-1,CAISVFRGNEQFF
TRBV12-3/TRBV12-4,TRBD1,TRBJ2-7,CASSLGTGGEQYF
TRBV6-5,NA,TRBJ1-1,CASSYSRGNTEAFF
TRBV30,NA,TRBJ1-5,CAWSGLLTSNQPQHF
TRBV10-3,TRBD1,TRBJ1-5,CAISPGTGTDQPQHF
TRBV6-2/TRBV6-3,NA,TRBJ2-7,CASRPSSGSYEQYF
TRBV28,TRBD1,TRBJ1-2,CASSLMDRKNYGYTF
TRBV5-1,NA,TRBJ1-6,CASSLDRGASPLHF
TRBV27,NA,TRBJ1-5,CASSLSWGQPQHF
TRBV20-1,TRBD2,TRBJ2-3,CSASGGRATDTQYF
TRBV27,TRBD1,TRBJ2-1,CASSLGQGPPEDEQFF
TRBV6-2/TRBV6-3,TRBD1,TRBJ2-7,CASSSQGLRTYEQYF
TRBV7-2,NA,TRBJ2-1,CASSLVPGSPYNEQFF
TRBV7-9,NA,TRBJ1-4,CASSIEGKLFF
TRBV4-1,NA,TRBJ2-1,CASSQAEGRGEQFF
TRBV7-9,TRBD1,TRBJ2-2,CASSRSGQDTGELFF
TRBV10-3,NA,TRBJ2-7,CAISRSYEQYF
TRBV15,TRBD1,TRBJ1-1,CATLRGQGVNTEAFF
TRBV12-5,TRBD2,TRBJ2-1,CASGFLTSVSGRFDNEQFF
TRBV29-1,NA,TRBJ2-5,CSVQTTQETQYF